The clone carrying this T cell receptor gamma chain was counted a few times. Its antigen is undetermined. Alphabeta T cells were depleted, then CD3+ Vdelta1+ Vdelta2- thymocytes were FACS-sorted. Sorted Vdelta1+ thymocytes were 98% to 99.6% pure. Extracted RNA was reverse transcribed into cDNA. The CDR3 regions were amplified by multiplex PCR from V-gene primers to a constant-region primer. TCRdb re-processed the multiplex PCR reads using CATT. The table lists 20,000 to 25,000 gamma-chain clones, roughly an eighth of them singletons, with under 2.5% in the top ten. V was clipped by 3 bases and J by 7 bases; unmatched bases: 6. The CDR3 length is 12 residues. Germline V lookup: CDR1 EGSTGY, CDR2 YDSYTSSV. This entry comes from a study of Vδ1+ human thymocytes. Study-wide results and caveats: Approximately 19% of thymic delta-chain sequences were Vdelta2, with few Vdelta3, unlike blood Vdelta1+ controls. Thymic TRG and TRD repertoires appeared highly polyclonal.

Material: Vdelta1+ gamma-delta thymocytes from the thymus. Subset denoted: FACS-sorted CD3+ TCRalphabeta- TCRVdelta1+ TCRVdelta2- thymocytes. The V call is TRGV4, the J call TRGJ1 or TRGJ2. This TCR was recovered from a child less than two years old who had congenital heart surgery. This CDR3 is CATWDLEYKKLF. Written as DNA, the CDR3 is TGTGCCACCTGGGATTTGGAGTATAAGAAACTCTTT.